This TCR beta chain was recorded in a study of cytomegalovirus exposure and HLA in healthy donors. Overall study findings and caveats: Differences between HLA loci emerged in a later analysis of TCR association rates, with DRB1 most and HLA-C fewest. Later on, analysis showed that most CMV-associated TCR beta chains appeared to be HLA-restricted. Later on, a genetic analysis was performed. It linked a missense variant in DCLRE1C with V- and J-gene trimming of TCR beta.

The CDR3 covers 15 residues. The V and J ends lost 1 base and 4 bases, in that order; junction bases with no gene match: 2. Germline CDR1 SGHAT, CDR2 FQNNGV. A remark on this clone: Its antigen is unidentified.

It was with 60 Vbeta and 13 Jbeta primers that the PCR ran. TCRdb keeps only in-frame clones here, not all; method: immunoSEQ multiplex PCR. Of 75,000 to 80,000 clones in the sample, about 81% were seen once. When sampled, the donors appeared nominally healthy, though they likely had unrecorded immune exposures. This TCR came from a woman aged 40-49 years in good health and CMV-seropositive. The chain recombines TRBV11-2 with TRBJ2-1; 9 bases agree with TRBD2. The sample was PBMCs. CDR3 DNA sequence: TGTGCCAGCAGCTTAGTAGCGGGGGAATACAATGAGCAGTTCTTC. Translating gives CASSLVAGEYNEQFF.